This T cell receptor (beta chain) is from a study of CD8+ T cells in alopecia areata. Points from the study as a whole: Researchers report lesional scalp, most notably alopecia totalis/universalis, outstripped normal scalp in clonality.

Extracted RNA was reverse transcribed, and the resulting cDNA served as sequencing template. The method was immunoSEQ multiplex PCR; TCRdb's version includes in-frame clones alone and lacks a portion of them. The sample yields over 150,000 clones, more than 60% seen once. In regard to this clone: The antigen remains unidentified.

Trimming took 6 bases from V and 8 from J; bases not matched to a gene: 8. The CDR3 loop spans 12 amino acids. Germline assignment: CDR1 SQVTM and CDR2 ANQGSEA. The chain links TRBV29-1 to TRBJ1-1; 8 bases fit TRBD1. This receptor was identified in a human donor with alopecia areata. This specimen consisted of CD4+ T cells sorted from blood, obtained at week 0. CDR3 DNA: TGCAGCGTAAAGACAGGGGTCGCCGAAGCTTTCTTT. Residues: CSVKTGVAEAFF. The full variable domain, completed using reference TRBV29-1 and TRBJ1-1, is SAVISQKPSRDICQRGTSLTIQCQVDSQVTMMFWYRQQPGQSLTLIATANQGSEATYESGFVIDKFPISRPNLTFSTLTVSNMSPEDSSIYLCSVKTGVAEAFFGQGTRLTVV.